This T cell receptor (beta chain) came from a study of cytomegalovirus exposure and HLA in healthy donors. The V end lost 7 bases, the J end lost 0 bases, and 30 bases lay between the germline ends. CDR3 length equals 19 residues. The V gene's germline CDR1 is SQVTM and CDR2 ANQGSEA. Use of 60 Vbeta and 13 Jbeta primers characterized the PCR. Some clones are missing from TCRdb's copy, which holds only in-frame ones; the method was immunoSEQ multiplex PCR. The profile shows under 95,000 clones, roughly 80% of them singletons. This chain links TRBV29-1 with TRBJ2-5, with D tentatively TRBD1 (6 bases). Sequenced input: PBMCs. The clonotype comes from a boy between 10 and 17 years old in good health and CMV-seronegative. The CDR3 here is CSADGRWTDDLGNQETQYF. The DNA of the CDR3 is TGCAGCGCAGATGGACGCTGGACAGACGACCTGGGAAACCAAGAGACCCAGTACTTC.